The TCR beta chain described here comes from a study of OX40 agonist ivuxolimab in advanced cancers. Study overall: Patients were dosed intravenously with ivuxolimab at 0.01 to 10 mg/kg every 2 weeks.

Study-level findings and limits: Averaged across samples, CD8+ T cells carried more expanded clones than CD4+ did.

TCRdb's table, derived via immunoSEQ multiplex PCR, lists solely in-frame clones and lacks some. The data show about 49,000 clones, with about 86% seen just once and about 7% held by the top ten. Trimming shortened V by 1 base and J by 3 bases, and 6 bases separated the two germline ends. CDR3 length: 13 residues. Germline V gene lookup returns CDR1 SEHNR and CDR2 FQNEAQ (reference sequence). A word on this clone: Its matching antigen is unknown. The same CDR3 arises from other DNA sequences in this sample as well.

The sequence came from an adult with an advanced solid tumor such as melanoma, head and neck, liver or kidney cancer. Sequencing used CD4+ or CD8+ T cells sorted from blood, obtained in a trial of the OX40 agonist ivuxolimab. The chain couples TRBV7-9 to TRBJ1-1, with D hard to call. Written as DNA, the CDR3 is TGTGCCAGCAGCTTAGAGGTTTACACTGAAGCTTTCTTT. Translation: CASSLEVYTEAFF.